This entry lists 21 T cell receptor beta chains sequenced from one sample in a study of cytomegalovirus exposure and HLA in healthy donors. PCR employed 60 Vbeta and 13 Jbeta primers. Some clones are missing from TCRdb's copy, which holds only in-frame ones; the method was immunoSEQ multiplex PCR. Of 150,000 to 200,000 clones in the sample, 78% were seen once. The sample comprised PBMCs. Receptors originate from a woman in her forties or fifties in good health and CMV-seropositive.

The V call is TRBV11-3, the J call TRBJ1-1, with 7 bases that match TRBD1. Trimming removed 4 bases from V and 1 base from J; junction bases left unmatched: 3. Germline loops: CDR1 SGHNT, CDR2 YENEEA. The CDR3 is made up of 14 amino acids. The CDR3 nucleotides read TGTGCCAGCAGCTCACAGGGGCCGAACACTGAAGCTTTCTTT. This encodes CASSSQGPNTEAFF.

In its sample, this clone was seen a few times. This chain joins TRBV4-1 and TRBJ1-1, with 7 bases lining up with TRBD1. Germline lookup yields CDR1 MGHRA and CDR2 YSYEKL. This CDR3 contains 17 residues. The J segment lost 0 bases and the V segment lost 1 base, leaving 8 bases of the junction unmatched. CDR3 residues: CASSQGQGGSVNTEAFF. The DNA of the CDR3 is TGCGCCAGCAGCCAAGGACAGGGTGGGAGCGTGAACACTGAAGCTTTCTTT.

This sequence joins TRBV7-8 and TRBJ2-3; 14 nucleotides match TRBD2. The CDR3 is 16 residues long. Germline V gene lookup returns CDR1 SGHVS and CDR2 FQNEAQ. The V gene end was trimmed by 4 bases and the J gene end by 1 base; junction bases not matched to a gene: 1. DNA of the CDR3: TGTGCCAGCAGCTCGGGACTAGCGGGGGGCACAGATACGCAGTATTTT. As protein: CASSSGLAGGTDTQYF.

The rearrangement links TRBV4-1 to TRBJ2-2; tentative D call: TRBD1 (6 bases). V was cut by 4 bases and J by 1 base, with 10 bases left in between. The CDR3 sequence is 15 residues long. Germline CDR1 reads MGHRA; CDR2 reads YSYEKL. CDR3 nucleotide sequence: TGCGCCAGCAGCCGCGGACAGATGAACACCGGGGAGCTGTTTTTT. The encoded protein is CASSRGQMNTGELFF.

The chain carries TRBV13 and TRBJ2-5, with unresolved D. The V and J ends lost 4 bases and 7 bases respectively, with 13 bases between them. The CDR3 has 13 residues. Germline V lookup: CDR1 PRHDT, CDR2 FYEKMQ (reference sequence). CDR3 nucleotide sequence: TGTGCCAGCAGCTCCCAAGGAGATGGGACCCAGTACTTC. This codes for CASSSQGDGTQYF.

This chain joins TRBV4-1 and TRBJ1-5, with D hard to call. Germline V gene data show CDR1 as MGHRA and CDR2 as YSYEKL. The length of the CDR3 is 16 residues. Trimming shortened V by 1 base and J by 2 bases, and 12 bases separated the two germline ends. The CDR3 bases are TGCGCCAGCAGCCAAGTAGTAGCGTATGGCAATCAGCCCCAGCATTTT. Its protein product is CASSQVVAYGNQPQHF.

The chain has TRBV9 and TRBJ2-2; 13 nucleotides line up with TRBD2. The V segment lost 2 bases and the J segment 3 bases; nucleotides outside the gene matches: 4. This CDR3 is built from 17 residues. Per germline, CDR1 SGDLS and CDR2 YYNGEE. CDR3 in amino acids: CASSVGLAGAYTGELFF. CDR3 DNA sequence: TGTGCCAGCAGCGTTGGACTAGCGGGGGCGTACACCGGGGAGCTGTTTTTT.

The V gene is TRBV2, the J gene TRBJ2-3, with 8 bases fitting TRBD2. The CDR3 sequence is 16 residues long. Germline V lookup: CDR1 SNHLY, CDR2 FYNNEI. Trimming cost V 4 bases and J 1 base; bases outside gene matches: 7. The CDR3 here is CASSGVAGGGTDTQYF. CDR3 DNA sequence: TGTGCCAGCAGTGGGGTTGCGGGGGGAGGCACAGATACGCAGTATTTT.

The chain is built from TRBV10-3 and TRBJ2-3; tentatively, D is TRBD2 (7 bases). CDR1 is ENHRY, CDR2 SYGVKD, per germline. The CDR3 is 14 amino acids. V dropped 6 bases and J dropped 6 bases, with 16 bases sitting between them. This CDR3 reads CAIRSGTSDDTQYF. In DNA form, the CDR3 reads TGTGCCATCAGAAGCGGGACATCAGATGATACGCAGTATTTT.

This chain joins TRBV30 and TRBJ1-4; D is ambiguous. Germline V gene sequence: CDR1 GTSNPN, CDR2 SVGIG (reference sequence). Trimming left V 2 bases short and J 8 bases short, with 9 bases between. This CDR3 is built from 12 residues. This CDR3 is CAWSFDGEKLFF. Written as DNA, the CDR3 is TGTGCCTGGAGTTTTGACGGGGAAAAACTGTTTTTT.

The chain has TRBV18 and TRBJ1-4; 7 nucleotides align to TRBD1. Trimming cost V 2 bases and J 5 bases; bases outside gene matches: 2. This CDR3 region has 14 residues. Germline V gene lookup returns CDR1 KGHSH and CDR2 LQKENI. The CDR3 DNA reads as TGTGCCAGCTCACCAGTGACAGGGAATGAAAAACTGTTTTTT. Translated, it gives CASSPVTGNEKLFF.

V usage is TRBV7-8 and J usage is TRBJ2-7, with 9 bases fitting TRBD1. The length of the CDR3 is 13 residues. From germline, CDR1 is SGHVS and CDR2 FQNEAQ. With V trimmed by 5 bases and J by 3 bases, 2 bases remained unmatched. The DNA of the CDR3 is TGTGCCAGCAGCCGGGACAGGGACTACGAGCAGTACTTC. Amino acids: CASSRDRDYEQYF. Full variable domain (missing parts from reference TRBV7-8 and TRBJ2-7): GAGVSQSPRYKVAKRGQDVALRCDPISGHVSLFWYQQALGQGPEFLTYFQNEAQLDKSGLPSDRFFAERPEGSVSTLKIQRTQQEDSAVYLCASSRDRDYEQYFGPGTRLTVT.

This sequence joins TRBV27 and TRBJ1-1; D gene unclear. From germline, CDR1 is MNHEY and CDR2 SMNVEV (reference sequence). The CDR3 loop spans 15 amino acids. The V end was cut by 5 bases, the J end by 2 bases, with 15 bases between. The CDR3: CASSPPSGFNTEAFF. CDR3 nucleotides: TGTGCCAGCAGTCCACCCTCAGGTTTTAACACTGAAGCTTTCTTT.

CDR3 sequence (DNA): TGCAGTGCTGGGGGACAGAATGGCTACACCTTC. Its translation: CSAGGQNGYTF. The chain has TRBV20-1 and TRBJ1-2; TRBD1 agrees at 7 bases. Germline values: CDR1 DFQATT, CDR2 SNEGSKA (reference sequence). Unmatched junction bases numbered 3, after V lost 5 bases and J lost 6 bases. The CDR3 runs 11 residues.

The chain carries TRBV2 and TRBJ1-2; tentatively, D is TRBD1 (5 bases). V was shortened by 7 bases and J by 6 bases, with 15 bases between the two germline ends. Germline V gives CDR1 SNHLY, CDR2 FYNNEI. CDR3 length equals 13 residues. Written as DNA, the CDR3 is TGTGCCAGCACCCCGGAAGGGGAGGATGGCTACACCTTC. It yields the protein CASTPEGEDGYTF. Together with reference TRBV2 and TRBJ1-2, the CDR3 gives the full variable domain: EPEVTQTPSHQVTQMGQEVILRCVPISNHLYFYWYRQILGQKVEFLVSFYNNEISEKSEIFDDQFSVERPDGSNFTLKIRSTKLEDSAMYFCASTPEGEDGYTFGSGTRLTVV.

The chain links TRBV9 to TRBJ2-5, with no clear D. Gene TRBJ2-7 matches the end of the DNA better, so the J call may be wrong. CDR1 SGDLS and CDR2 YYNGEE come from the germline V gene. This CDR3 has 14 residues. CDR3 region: CASSVRSSSYEQYF. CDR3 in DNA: TGTGCCAGCAGCGTGAGGAGCAGCTCCTACGAGCAGTACTTC.

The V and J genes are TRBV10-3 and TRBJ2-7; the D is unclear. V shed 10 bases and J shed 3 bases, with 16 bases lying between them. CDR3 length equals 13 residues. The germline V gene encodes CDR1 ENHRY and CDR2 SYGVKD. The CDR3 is CATAVGVSYEQYF. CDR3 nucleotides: TGTGCCACCGCCGTCGGTGTGAGCTACGAGCAGTACTTC.

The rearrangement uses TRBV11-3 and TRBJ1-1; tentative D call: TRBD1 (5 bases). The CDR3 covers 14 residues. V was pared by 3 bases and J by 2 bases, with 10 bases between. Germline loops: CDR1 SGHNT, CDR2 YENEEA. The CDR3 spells CASSLGRGNTEAFF. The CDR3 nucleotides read TGTGCCAGCAGCTTGGGGAGGGGAAACACTGAAGCTTTCTTT.

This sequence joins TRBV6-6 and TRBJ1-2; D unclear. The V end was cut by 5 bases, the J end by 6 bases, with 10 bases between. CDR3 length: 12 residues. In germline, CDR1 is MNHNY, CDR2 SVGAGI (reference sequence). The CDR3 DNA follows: TGTGCCAGCAGTCAGACCAGGAATGGCTACACCTTC. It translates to CASSQTRNGYTF.

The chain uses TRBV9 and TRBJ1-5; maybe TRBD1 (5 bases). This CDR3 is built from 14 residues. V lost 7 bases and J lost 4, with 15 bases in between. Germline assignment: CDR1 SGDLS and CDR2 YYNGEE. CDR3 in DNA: TGTGCCAGCCCGATGGATGGGGCGAATCAGCCCCAGCATTTT. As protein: CASPMDGANQPQHF.

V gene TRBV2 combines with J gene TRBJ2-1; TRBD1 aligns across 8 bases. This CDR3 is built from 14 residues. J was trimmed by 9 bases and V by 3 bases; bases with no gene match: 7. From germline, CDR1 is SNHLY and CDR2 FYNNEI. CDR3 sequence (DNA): TGTGCCAGCAGTGACGGGACAGGCGGCCCTGAGCAGTTCTTC. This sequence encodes CASSDGTGGPEQFF.